Shown below are 9 T cell receptor beta chains from a single sample sequenced in a study of blood T cells in healthy people across ages. The authors ran a second PCR of about 6 to 12 cycles using a sample-barcoded 5' primer and a J-beta primer mix. TCRdb re-called the 5' RACE reads through MiXCR, storing one row per CDR3 protein. The sample holds 550,000 to 650,000 distinct CDR3 sequences; approximately 30% are singletons and the top ten take about 15%. The specimen sequenced was blood. The receptors shown here come from a woman older than 75 in good health.

The sample holds many counts of this clonotype. Here the CDR3 DNA reads TGCGCCAGCAGTCTAGCGGGGGGCCGAATCACAGATACGCAGTATTTT. As protein: CASSLAGGRITDTQYF. The rearrangement uses TRBV5-1 and TRBJ2-3; TRBD2 aligns across 11 bases. Germline V gene data show CDR1 as SGHRS and CDR2 as YFSETQ. This CDR3 is 16 amino acids long. J lost 2 bases, V lost 5 bases, and 7 bases had no gene match.

This clonotype came up many times. The chain is built from TRBV7-9 and TRBJ2-7; 7 bases map to TRBD1. This CDR3 contains 15 residues. Germline CDR1 reads SEHNR; CDR2 reads FQNEAQ (reference sequence). V was pared by 1 base and J by 2 bases, with 5 bases of the junction left unmatched. The CDR3 sequence is CASSLETGFPYEQYF. CDR3 DNA: TGTGCCAGCAGCTTAGAGACAGGGTTCCCCTACGAGCAGTACTTC.

This clonotype was observed many times. V and J are TRBV20-1 and TRBJ2-1; perhaps TRBD2 as D (5 bases). The CDR3 loop spans 11 amino acids. Germline CDR1 reads DFQATT; CDR2 reads SNEGSKA (reference sequence). Trimming took 1 base from V and 7 from J, leaving 5 bases between them. The CDR3 sequence is CSARGTNEQFF. CDR3 sequence (DNA): TGCAGTGCTAGAGGGACTAATGAGCAGTTCTTC.

On this clonotype: An end of the junction does not agree with germline; a read error may underlie this. The V and J genes are TRBV10-3 and TRBJ2-1, with 8 bases fitting TRBD1. CDR1 and CDR2 (germline): ENHRY, SYGVKD. The CDR3 runs 15 residues. The CDR3: CAISGTGSSYNKQFF. DNA for the CDR3: TGTGCCATCAGTGGGACAGGGAGCTCCTACAATAAGCAGTTCTTC.

This clonotype was recorded a few times. This sequence joins TRBV28 and TRBJ1-4, with D possibly TRBD1 on 6 matching bases. Germline-derived CDR1 and CDR2 are MDHEN and SYDVKM. The CDR3 consists of 13 residues. Trimming stripped 8 bases from V and 5 bases from J, with 12 bases between. The CDR3 bases are TGTGCCAGCGGCGGGGGCAAGAATGAAAAACTGTTTTTT. Encoded protein: CASGGGKNEKLFF.

This clonotype was picked up a small number of times. The chain is built from TRBV30 and TRBJ2-5, with TRBD2 matching over 11 bases. Germline lookup yields CDR1 GTSNPN and CDR2 SVGIG (reference sequence). Germline trimming cut 7 bases from V and 4 bases from J; bases unmatched to any gene: 2. This CDR3 comprises 12 residues. The chain's CDR3 is CASGLAVETQYF. For the CDR3, the DNA is TGTGCCTCGGGACTAGCGGTAGAGACCCAGTACTTC.

The genes are TRBV2 and TRBJ1-1; TRBD1 might be the D (5 bases). Per germline, CDR1 SNHLY and CDR2 FYNNEI. Trimming removed 3 bases at V and 7 bases at J, with 15 bases between. The CDR3 is made up of 14 amino acids. CDR3 sequence: CASSDIVGAGEAFF. The CDR3 region has the DNA TGTGCCAGCAGTGATATTGTCGGGGCGGGTGAAGCTTTCTTT.

The chain combines TRBV11-1 with TRBJ2-3; weak D call: TRBD2 (5 bases). V lost 4 bases and J 0 bases, leaving 14 bases between the germline ends. The germline gives CDR1 SGHAT, CDR2 FQDESV (reference sequence). The CDR3 runs to 16 residues. The CDR3: CASSSGSGASTDTQYF. The DNA for the CDR3 is TGTGCCAGCAGCTCGGGGAGCGGAGCTAGCACAGATACGCAGTATTTT. Full variable domain (outside the CDR3, taken from reference TRBV11-1 and TRBJ2-3): EAEVAQSPRYKITEKSQAVAFWCDPISGHATLYWYRQILGQGPELLVQFQDESVVDDSQLPKDRFSAERLKGVDSTLKIQPAELGDSAMYLCASSSGSGASTDTQYFGPGTRLTVL.

This clonotype came up many times. The chain combines TRBV12-3 or TRBV12-4 with TRBJ2-5; D possibly corresponds to TRBD1 (6 bases). The V gene lost 5 bases and the J gene lost 4 bases, with 11 bases spanning the gap. This CDR3 has 13 residues. CDR3 loop: CASSIRQVETQYF. CDR3 nucleotides: TGTGCCAGCAGTATTCGACAGGTAGAGACCCAGTACTTC.